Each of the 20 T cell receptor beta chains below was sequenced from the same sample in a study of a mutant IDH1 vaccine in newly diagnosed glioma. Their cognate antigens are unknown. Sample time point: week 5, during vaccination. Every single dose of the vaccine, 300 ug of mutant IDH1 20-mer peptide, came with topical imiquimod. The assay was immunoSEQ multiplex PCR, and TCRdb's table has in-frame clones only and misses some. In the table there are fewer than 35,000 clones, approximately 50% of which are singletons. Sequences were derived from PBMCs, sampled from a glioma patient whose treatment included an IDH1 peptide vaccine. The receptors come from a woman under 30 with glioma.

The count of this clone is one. The CDR3, as DNA: TGTGCCAGCAGCTCCCGAGGACGGCCCAACACTGAAGCTTTCTTT. This gives the protein CASSSRGRPNTEAFF. The rearrangement links TRBV21-1 to TRBJ1-1. TRBV21-1 is a pseudogene segment. The CDR3 consists of 15 residues.

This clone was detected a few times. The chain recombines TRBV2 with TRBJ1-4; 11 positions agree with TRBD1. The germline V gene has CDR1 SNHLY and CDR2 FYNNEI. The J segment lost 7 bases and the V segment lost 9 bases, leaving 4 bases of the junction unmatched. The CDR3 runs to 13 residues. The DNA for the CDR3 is TGTGCCAGTCGGGGGACAGGGGGTGAAAAACTGTTTTTT. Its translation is CASRGTGGEKLFF.

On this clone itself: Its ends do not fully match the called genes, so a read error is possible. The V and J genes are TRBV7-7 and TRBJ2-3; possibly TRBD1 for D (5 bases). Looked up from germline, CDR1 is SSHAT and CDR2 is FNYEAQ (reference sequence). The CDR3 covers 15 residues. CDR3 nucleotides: TGTGCTAGCAGCTTGACCGAAGCTCAGGGAGATACGCAGTATTTT. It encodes CASSLTEAQGDTQYF.

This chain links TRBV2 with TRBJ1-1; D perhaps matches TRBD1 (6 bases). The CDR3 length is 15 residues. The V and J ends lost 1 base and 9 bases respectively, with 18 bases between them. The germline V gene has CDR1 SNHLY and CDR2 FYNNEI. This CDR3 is CASSEEGGRVIKAFF. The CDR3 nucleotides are TGTGCCAGCAGTGAAGAAGGGGGTCGGGTTATTAAAGCTTTCTTT.

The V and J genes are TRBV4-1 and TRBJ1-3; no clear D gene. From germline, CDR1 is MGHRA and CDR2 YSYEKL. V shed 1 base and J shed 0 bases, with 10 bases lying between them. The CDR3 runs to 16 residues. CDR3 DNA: TGCGCCAGCAGCCAAGTCCAAGCCATCTCTGGAAACACCATATATTTT. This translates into CASSQVQAISGNTIYF.

In nucleotides, the CDR3 is TGTGCCAGTAGACGGACAGGGGAAGAGACCCAGTACTTC. It is translated as CASRRTGEETQYF. The chain links TRBV19 to TRBJ2-5, with TRBD1 identical over 9 bases. V gave up 6 bases and J gave up 3 bases; unmatched junction bases: 2. CDR1 and CDR2 (germline): LNHDA, SQIVND (reference sequence). The CDR3 has 13 amino acids.

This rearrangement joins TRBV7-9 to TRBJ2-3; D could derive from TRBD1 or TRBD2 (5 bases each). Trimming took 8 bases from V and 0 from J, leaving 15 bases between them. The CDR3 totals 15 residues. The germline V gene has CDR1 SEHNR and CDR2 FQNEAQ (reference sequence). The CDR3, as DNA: TGTGCCAGCTCTTACCCCTGGGACAGCACAGATACGCAGTATTTT. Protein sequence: CASSYPWDSTDTQYF.

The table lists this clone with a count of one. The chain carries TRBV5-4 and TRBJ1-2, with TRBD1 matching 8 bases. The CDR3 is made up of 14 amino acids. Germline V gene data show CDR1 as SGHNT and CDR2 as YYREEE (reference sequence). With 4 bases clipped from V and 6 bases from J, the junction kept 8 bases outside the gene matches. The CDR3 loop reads CASSQRDRKDGYTF. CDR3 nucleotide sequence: TGTGCCAGCAGCCAGAGGGACAGGAAGGATGGCTACACCTTC.

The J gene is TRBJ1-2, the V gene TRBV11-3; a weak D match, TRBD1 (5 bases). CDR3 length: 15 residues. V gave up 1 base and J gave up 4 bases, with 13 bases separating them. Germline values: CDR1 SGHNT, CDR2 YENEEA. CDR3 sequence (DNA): TGTGCCAGCAGCTTAGGGGACGGACCTTCCTATGGCTACACCTTC. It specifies CASSLGDGPSYGYTF.

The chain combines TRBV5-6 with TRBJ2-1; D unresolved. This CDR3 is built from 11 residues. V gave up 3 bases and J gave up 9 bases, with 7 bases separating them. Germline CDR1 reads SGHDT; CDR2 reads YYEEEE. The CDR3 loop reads CASSSAGEQFF. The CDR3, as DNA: TGTGCCAGCAGCTCCGCCGGTGAGCAGTTCTTC.

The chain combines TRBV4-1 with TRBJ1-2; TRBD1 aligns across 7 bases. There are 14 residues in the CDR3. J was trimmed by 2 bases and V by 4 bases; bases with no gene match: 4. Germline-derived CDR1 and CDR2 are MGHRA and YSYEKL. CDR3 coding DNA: TGCGCCAGCAGCCGCGAACAGGGGAACTATGGCTACACCTTC. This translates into CASSREQGNYGYTF.

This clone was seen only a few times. CDR3 in DNA: TGTGCCAGCAGTGAAGCGTCGTCGGTGAGCAATCAGCCCCAGCATTTT. Its translation is CASSEASSVSNQPQHF. The chain couples TRBV2 to TRBJ1-5; D gene ambiguous. Per the germline V gene, CDR1 is SNHLY and CDR2 is FYNNEI. With 0 bases removed from V and 1 base from J, the gap between germline ends came to 10 bases. The CDR3 runs 16 residues.

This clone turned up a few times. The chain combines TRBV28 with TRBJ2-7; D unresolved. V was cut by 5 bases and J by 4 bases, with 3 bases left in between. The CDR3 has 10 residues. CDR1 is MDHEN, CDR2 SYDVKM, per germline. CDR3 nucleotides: TGTGCCAGCAGTAATTACGAGCAGTACTTC. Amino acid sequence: CASSNYEQYF.

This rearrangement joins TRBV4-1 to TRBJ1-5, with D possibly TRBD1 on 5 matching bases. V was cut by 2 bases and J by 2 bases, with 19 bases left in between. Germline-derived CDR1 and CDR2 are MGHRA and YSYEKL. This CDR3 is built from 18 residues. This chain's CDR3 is CASSQLDSGPGGNQPQHF. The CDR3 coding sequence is TGCGCCAGCAGCCAACTTGATTCGGGACCCGGGGGCAATCAGCCCCAGCATTTT.

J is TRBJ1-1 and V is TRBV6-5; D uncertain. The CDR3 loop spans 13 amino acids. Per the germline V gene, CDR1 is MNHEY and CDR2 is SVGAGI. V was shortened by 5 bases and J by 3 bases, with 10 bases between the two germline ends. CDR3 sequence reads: CASSTTGDTEAFF. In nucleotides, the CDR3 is TGTGCCAGCAGTACGACCGGAGACACTGAAGCTTTCTTT.

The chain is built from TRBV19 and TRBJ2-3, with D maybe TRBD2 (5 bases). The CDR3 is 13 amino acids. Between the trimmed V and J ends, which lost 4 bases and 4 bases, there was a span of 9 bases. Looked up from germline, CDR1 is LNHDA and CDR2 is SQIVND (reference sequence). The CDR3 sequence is CASSNRRPDTQYF. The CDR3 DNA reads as TGTGCCAGTAGTAACCGGAGGCCAGATACGCAGTATTTT.

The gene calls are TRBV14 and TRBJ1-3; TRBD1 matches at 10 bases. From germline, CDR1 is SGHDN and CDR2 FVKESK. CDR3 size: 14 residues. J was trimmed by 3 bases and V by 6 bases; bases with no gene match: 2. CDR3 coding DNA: TGTGCCAGCAGGGGACAGGGGAGTGGAAACACCATATATTTT. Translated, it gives CASRGQGSGNTIYF. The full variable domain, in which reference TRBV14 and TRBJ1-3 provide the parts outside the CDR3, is EAGVTQFPSHSVIEKGQTVTLRCDPISGHDNLYWYRRVMGKEIKFLLHFVKESKQDESGMPNNRFLAERTGGTYSTLKVQPAELEDSGVYFCASRGQGSGNTIYFGEGSWLTVV.

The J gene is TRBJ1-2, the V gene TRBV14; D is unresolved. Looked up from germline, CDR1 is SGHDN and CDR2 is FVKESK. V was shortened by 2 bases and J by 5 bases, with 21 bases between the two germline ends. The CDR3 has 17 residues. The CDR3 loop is CASSQIGGRAWSYGYTF. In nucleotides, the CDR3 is TGTGCCAGCAGCCAAATCGGTGGGAGGGCCTGGTCGTATGGCTACACCTTC.

In nucleotides, the CDR3 is TGTGCCAGCAGTTTATTCACTGAAGCTTTCTTT. Amino acid sequence: CASSLFTEAFF. The V call is TRBV28, the J call TRBJ1-1; no clear D. The V gene lost 1 base and the J gene lost 4 bases, with 1 base spanning the gap. Germline V gene lookup returns CDR1 MDHEN and CDR2 SYDVKM. This CDR3 comprises 11 residues.

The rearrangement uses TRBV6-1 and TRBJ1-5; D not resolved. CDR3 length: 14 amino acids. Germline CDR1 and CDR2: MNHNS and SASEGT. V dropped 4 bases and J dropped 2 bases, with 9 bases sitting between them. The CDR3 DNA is TGTGCCAGCAGTGGGACGGACGGCAATCAGCCCCAGCATTTT. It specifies CASSGTDGNQPQHF.